The TCR beta chain described here comes from a study of glioma-infiltrating T cells. The sample holds many counts of this clonotype. Its specificity is unknown. Regarding the study as a whole: Above-expected tissue-blood divergence occurred in all gliomas, most in low-grade ones. CDR3 overlap between tissue and blood was very small.

TCR alpha and beta CDR3 regions were amplified from RNA using iRepertoire nested multiplex PCR. Tissue mRNA or PBMC total RNA, 100-400 ng, went into one-step reverse transcription and amplification. One entry per CDR3 protein, called by TCRdb with MiXCR from the multiplex PCR reads. The sample lists some 100,000 distinct CDR3 sequences, around a quarter occurring once. The CDR3 consists of 15 residues. V lost 7 bases and J lost 3, with 19 bases in between. Germline CDR1 SQVTM, CDR2 ANQGSEA. The chain carries TRBV29-1 and TRBJ2-1; possible D gene TRBD2, 7 bases. The sequenced material came from glioma tissue, nonneoplastic brain tissue, or PBMCs (not recorded which). The receptor was derived from a human donor with low-grade glioma or glioblastoma, undergoing nonglioma brain surgery, or in good health (not recorded which). CDR3 DNA: TGCAGCGCCGCGCGCGGGGGCCCTGTCTACAATGAGCAGTTCTTC. Protein sequence: CSAARGGPVYNEQFF.